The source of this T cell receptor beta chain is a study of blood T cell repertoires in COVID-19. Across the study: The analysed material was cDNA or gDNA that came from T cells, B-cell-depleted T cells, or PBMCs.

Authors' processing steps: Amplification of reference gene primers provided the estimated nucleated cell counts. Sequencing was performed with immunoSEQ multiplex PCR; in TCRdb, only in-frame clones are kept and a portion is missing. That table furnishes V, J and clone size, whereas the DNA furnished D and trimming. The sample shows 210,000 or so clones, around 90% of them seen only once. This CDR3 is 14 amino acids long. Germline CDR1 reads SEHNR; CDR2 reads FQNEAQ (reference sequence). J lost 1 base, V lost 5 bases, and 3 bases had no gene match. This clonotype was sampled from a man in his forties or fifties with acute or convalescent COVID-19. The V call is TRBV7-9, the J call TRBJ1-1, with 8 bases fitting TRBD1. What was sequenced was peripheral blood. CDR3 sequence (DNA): TGTGCCAGCAGCCCCGGACAGGGGAACACTGAAGCTTTCTTT. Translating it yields CASSPGQGNTEAFF.